This is a list of T cell receptor beta chains from one sample in a study of blood T cells in healthy people across ages. Each CDR3 protein is one row after TCRdb ran MiXCR on the 5' RACE reads. The table includes roughly 700,000 distinct CDR3 sequences, 32% detected once. Specimen: blood. The receptors were gathered from a woman of 80 years or more in good health. The CDR3 runs from the conserved cysteine through the conserved F or W. The order of the fields is J gene, D gene, V gene, clone size, CDR3 DNA, CDR3 protein. D genes are given only for firm matches. Clone size appears in some rows only: once, few, many, or a class for an expanded clone.

TRBJ1-4	.	TRBV6-5	.	TGTGCCAGCAGTGAAGGGGGTACTGAAAAACTGTTTTTT	CASSEGGTEKLFF
TRBJ1-1	.	TRBV5-1	few	TGCGCCAGCAGCCTGATGGGGAGGGCGAACACTGAAGCTTTCTTT	CASSLMGRANTEAFF
TRBJ2-1	TRBD1	TRBV11-3	few	TGTGCCAGCAGCCCAGGACAGGGGGCAGATGAGCAGTTCTTC	CASSPGQGADEQFF
TRBJ2-3	TRBD2	TRBV5-1	many	TGCGCCAGCAGCTTAGGACTAGCGGTATACACAGATACGCAGTATTTT	CASSLGLAVYTDTQYF
TRBJ2-5	TRBD1	TRBV6-6	.	TGTGCCAGCAGTAAAGGACAGGGCCCGCAAGAGACCCAGTACTTC	CASSKGQGPQETQYF
TRBJ2-3	TRBD2	TRBV6-2/TRBV6-3	many	TGTGCCAGCAGTTACGAGATAGCGGGGGATGTGACAGATACGCAGTATTTT	CASSYEIAGDVTDTQYF
TRBJ1-1	.	TRBV2	.	TGTGCCAGCTCACAAGGAGGGGGGTACACTGAAGCTTTCTTT	CASSQGGGYTEAFF
TRBJ2-1	.	TRBV3-1	many	TGTGCCAGCAGACCGGACGCGAGCTCCTACAATGAGCAGTTCTTC	CASRPDASSYNEQFF
TRBJ2-3	TRBD2	TRBV12-3/TRBV12-4	few	TGTGCCAGCAGTTTGCTAGCGGGGGTGCAGTATTTT	CASSLLAGVQYF
TRBJ1-6	TRBD1	TRBV5-1	.	TGCGCCAGCAGCTTGGGGGACAGGAACAATTCACCCCTCCACTTT	CASSLGDRNNSPLHF
TRBJ2-1	.	TRBV20-1	.	TGCAGTGCTAGCCGAGCGGTCTACAATGAGCAGTTCTTC	CSASRAVYNEQFF
TRBJ2-6	.	TRBV6-1	many	TGTGCCACACAAACGGGACGGCTTTCTGGGGCCAACGTCCTGACTTTC	CATQTGRLSGANVLTF
TRBJ2-6	.	TRBV27	.	TGTGCCAGCCTGAAGAAGGGATCTGGGGCCAACGTCCTGACTTTC	CASLKKGSGANVLTF
TRBJ2-7	TRBD2	TRBV5-1	.	TGCGCCAGCAGCTCCCCACTAGCGGGGGCGAAGAATGAGCAGTACTTC	CASSSPLAGAKNEQYF
TRBJ2-5	.	TRBV5-5	many	TGTGCCAGCAGCCCGCTTTCGACCCAAGAGACCCAGTACTTC	CASSPLSTQETQYF
TRBJ2-7	.	TRBV20-1	many	TGCAGTGCTACGGTCTACGAGCAGTACTTC	CSATVYEQYF
TRBJ1-5	.	TRBV7-2	.	TGTGCCAGCAGCTTAAGGGACCATAGCAATCAGCCCCAGCATTTT	CASSLRDHSNQPQHF
TRBJ1-5	TRBD1	TRBV20-1	many	TGCAGTGCTAAATCAGGGACAGACAATCAGCCCCAGCATTTT	CSAKSGTDNQPQHF
TRBJ2-6	.	TRBV5-1	many	TGCGCCAGCAGCCAGACACTCTCTGGGGCCAACGTCCTGACTTTC	CASSQTLSGANVLTF
TRBJ2-5	.	TRBV3-1	many	TGTGCCAGCAACGAACAGGGAATCTCCGGTGAGACCCAGTACTTC	CASNEQGISGETQYF
TRBJ2-7	.	TRBV6-5	.	TGTGCCAGCAGTTACGGCGCGACCTACGAGCAGTACTTC	CASSYGATYEQYF
TRBJ1-2	TRBD1	TRBV5-1	.	TGCGCCAGCAGAGAACCGGGACAGGCCCTACAAAACCCCTATGGCTACACCTTC	CASREPGQALQNPYGYTF
TRBJ1-2	.	TRBV28	few	TGTGCCAGCAGTACCAGACAGAGTAACTATGGCTACACCTTC	CASSTRQSNYGYTF
TRBJ1-1	TRBD1	TRBV6-1	.	TGTGCCAGCGGACGACAGGGGCGCAACTTAATCTACACTGAAGCTTTCTTT	CASGRQGRNLIYTEAFF
TRBJ2-1	.	TRBV27	.	TGTGCCAGCAGTTTTCAGGGGTCTTCAACGTACAATGAGCAGTTCTTC	CASSFQGSSTYNEQFF
TRBJ2-3	.	TRBV6-2/TRBV6-3	many	TGTGCCAGCAGAATTACAGGGTCCGGCACAGATACGCAGTATTTT	CASRITGSGTDTQYF
TRBJ2-4	.	TRBV28	many	TGTGCCTCCAAGGCAACGTTATGGGCCAAAAACATTCAGTACTTC	CASKATLWAKNIQYF
TRBJ2-7	TRBD2	TRBV7-2	.	TGTGCCAGCAGCTTAGTCCCGGGAGGGAACGAGCAGTACTTC	CASSLVPGGNEQYF
TRBJ2-3	TRBD2	TRBV5-1	.	TGCGCCAGCATCATTAATAGCGGGAGTTCGGATACGCAGTATTTT	CASIINSGSSDTQYF
TRBJ2-1	.	TRBV7-9	.	TGTGCCAGCAGCTCCGGGGGCCTCTCCTACAATGAGCAGTTCTTC	CASSSGGLSYNEQFF
TRBJ2-5	.	TRBV7-8	many	TGTGCCAGCAGCTTAGCCAGTGCGAAGACCCAGTACTTC	CASSLASAKTQYF
TRBJ2-7	TRBD1	TRBV10-3	.	TGTGCCATCAGTGAGTCCCGGGACAGGCCCTCCTACGAGCAGTACTTC	CAISESRDRPSYEQYF
TRBJ1-1	.	TRBV11-2	many	TGTGCCAGCAGGAGACAGAACACTGAAGCTTTCTTT	CASRRQNTEAFF
TRBJ2-7	.	TRBV20-1	.	TGCAGTGTAGCTCCCGAATCTCTCTACGAGCAGTACTTC	CSVAPESLYEQYF
TRBJ2-7	.	TRBV5-1	once	TGCGCCAGCAGCTTGTTGGAGGCAGGGCGGACCTACGAGCAGTACTTC	CASSLLEAGRTYEQYF
TRBJ2-5	TRBD1	TRBV12-3/TRBV12-4	many	TGTGCCAGCAGCGGACAGGGAGGAGAGACCCAGTACTTC	CASSGQGGETQYF
TRBJ1-2	.	TRBV12-3/TRBV12-4	many	TGTGCCAGCAGTTTAGCGGTCCATGGCTACACCTTC	CASSLAVHGYTF
TRBJ2-7	TRBD2	TRBV5-1	few	TGCGCCAGCAGCAGGACTAGCGGCTCCTACAATGAGCAGTACTTC	CASSRTSGSYNEQYF
TRBJ2-2	.	TRBV7-3	.	TGTGCCAGCAGTTTAGGGCGGGGAAACATAGCGAACACCGGGGAGCTGTTTTTT	CASSLGRGNIANTGELFF
TRBJ2-7	.	TRBV7-9	once	TGTGCCAGCAGCCCCCCCTATTCCTCAGGGCTCGAGCAGTACTTC	CASSPPYSSGLEQYF
TRBJ1-1	TRBD1	TRBV2	many	TGTGCCAGCAGTCGGGACAGGGGATCGACTGAAGCTTTCTTT	CASSRDRGSTEAFF